In this sample, the clone carrying this T cell receptor beta chain turned up many times. The antigen remains unidentified. The data are from a study of breast tumors, draining lymph nodes, adjacent tissues. Findings of the study overall: Luminal-like breast cancer showed significantly greater tumor-nontumor repertoire similarity than basal-like breast cancer did. The lymph node origin of tumor T cells was framed as consistent with a hypothesis, not demonstrated. Tumors had less TCR diversity than lymph nodes, more than nontumor tissue.

Breast cancer patients provided tissue from their axillary draining lymph nodes. CDR1 is DFQATT and CDR2 is SNEGSKA in the germline V gene (reference sequence). J was trimmed by 9 bases and V by 6 bases; bases with no gene match: 18. The CDR3 consists of 16 residues. TCRdb processed the multiplex PCR reads anew with MiXCR; each CDR3 protein has one entry. This sample has 130,000 or so distinct CDR3 sequences, with 21% found just once. Sequenced input: axillary lymph node tissue. J is TRBJ2-1 and V is TRBV20-1, with 9 bases fitting TRBD2. The receptor's source is a female donor with breast cancer. Some clones in this sample may be carry-over from other donors' samples. CDR3: CSAHAGLAGILGEQFF. The CDR3 DNA is TGCAGTGCGCATGCAGGGCTAGCGGGAATTCTAGGTGAGCAGTTCTTC.